The clone carrying this TCR beta chain has a handful of counts. Using RNA template, CDR3s of TCR alpha and beta were amplified with iRepertoire arm-PCR. TCRdb recomputed calls from the multiplex PCR reads with MiXCR, one row per CDR3 protein. The sample lists approximately 100,000 distinct CDR3 sequences, around 28% occurring once. The data stem from a study of glioma-infiltrating T cells. The CDR3 runs 15 residues. The ends were cut back, 7 bases at V and 0 bases at J, with 15 bases in the middle. The TCR originated in a human donor with low-grade glioma or glioblastoma, undergoing nonglioma brain surgery, or in good health (not recorded which). The specimen sequenced was glioma tissue, nonneoplastic brain tissue, or PBMCs (not recorded which). This sequence joins TRBV12-3 or TRBV12-4 and TRBJ1-1; D gene ambiguous. The CDR3 region has the DNA TGTGCCAGCAAGTCCCCCCCCTATATGAACACTGAAGCTTTCTTT. Translation gives CASKSPPYMNTEAFF.